These T cell receptor beta chains were read from a single sample in a study of vaccination effects on CD4 cells after COVID-19. TCRdb's table, derived via immunoSEQ multiplex PCR, lists solely in-frame clones and lacks some. The sample contains 26,000 or so clones, about 80% of which appear only once. The antigens these receptors bind are not known. The starting material was CD4+ T cells from PBMCs cultured with HCoV-NL63 spike peptides, obtained before COVID-19 vaccination. These receptors originate from a human donor who had a prior SARS-CoV-2 infection. Each CDR3 is given with its conserved first and last residue. A D gene is named only where the DNA matches it firmly. Some rows have no size entry. The others give once, few or many, or a class for an expanded clone.

abundance	d_gene	v_gene	j_gene	len	CDR3nt	CDR3aa
.	TRBD2	TRBV5-1	TRBJ2-1	16	TGCGCCAGCAGCTTGGAGGCGGGAGGGCCTTACAATGAGCAGTTCTTC	CASSLEAGGPYNEQFF
.	TRBD1	TRBV11-2	TRBJ2-5	14	TGTGCCAGCAGCTCTAACAGGGGGAAAGAGACCCAGTACTTC	CASSSNRGKETQYF
.	TRBD2	TRBV7-3	TRBJ2-3	16	TGTGCCAGCAGCTTGGCTAGCGGGGGGACAGGAGATACGCAGTATTTT	CASSLASGGTGDTQYF
.	.	TRBV24-1	TRBJ2-3	11	TGTGCCACCAGTGCTGCAGATACGCAGTATTTT	CATSAADTQYF
.	TRBD1	TRBV6-2/TRBV6-3	TRBJ1-2	16	TGTGCCAGCAGTTCAAGGAGACAGGGGACTCTGTATGGCTACACCTTC	CASSSRRQGTLYGYTF
once	TRBD2	TRBV24-1	TRBJ2-3	15	TGTGCCACTGGACTAGCGGGGGCCAACACAGATACGCAGTATTTT	CATGLAGANTDTQYF
.	.	TRBV24-1	TRBJ2-1	15	TGTGCCACCAGTGATTCCGGACAGGGAGGGTATGAGCAGTTCTTC	CATSDSGQGGYEQFF
.	.	TRBV6-5	TRBJ1-1	12	TGTGCCAGCAGTCTCACGAACCCGAGGGCTTTCTTT	CASSLTNPRAFF
.	.	TRBV11-2	TRBJ2-1	13	TGTGCCAGCAGCTCCCAGCGGTACAATGAGCAGTTCTTC	CASSSQRYNEQFF
.	.	TRBV15	TRBJ2-7	15	TGTGCCACCAGCAGAGGTTCAGGCCTAATCTACGAGCAGTACTTC	CATSRGSGLIYEQYF
.	.	TRBV6-6	TRBJ1-5	16	TGTGCCAGCAGTAGCAACTTCAGGGGCAGCAATCAGCCCCAGCATTTT	CASSSNFRGSNQPQHF
.	.	TRBV5-4	TRBJ1-1	15	TGTGCCAGCAGCCCGGGAGGGGTTCGGAACACTGAAGCTTTCTTT	CASSPGGVRNTEAFF
.	.	TRBV11-2	TRBJ2-3	11	TGTGCCAGCAGCCGTCTGGATACGCAGTATTTT	CASSRLDTQYF
.	TRBD2	TRBV7-2	TRBJ2-2	18	TGTGCCAGCAGCCCGAGACTAGCGGGAGGTTTTAGCACCGGGGAGCTGTTTTTT	CASSPRLAGGFSTGELFF
.	.	TRBV7-2	TRBJ2-2	15	TGTGCCAGCAGCTTCGGGACCCCGAACACCGGGGAGCTGTTTTTT	CASSFGTPNTGELFF
.	TRBD1	TRBV3-1/TRBV3-2	TRBJ2-3	14	TGTGCCAGCAGCTTACAGGGGGCGGCAGATACGCAGTATTTT	CASSLQGAADTQYF
few	.	TRBV2	TRBJ2-3	12	TGTGCCAGCAGTGAACAAGGGGAGGCGCAGTATTTT	CASSEQGEAQYF
.	.	TRBV7-2	TRBJ2-7	13	TGTGCCAGCAGCCGTGAGAGGGGAACCGAGCAGTACTTC	CASSRERGTEQYF
.	TRBD2	TRBV27	TRBJ2-7	15	TGTGCCAGCAGTTTTTCTAGCGGGGGATCCTACGAGCAGTACTTC	CASSFSSGGSYEQYF
.	.	TRBV7-9	TRBJ2-1	12	TGTGCCAGCAGCTTTCTCAGCATCAACCCAGTCTTC	CASSFLSINPVF
once	TRBD1	TRBV7-8	TRBJ1-2	19	TGTGCCAGCAGCGGGACGTTACCCGCCGGAGGGGACAGCGGGCATGGCTACACCTTC	CASSGTLPAGGDSGHGYTF
.	TRBD2	TRBV7-2	TRBJ2-1	15	TGTGCCAGCAGGTTTTGGAGCGGGGGGTACAATGAGCAGTTCTTC	CASRFWSGGYNEQFF
.	.	TRBV6-5	TRBJ2-5	12	TGTGCCAGCTGTCTAAAGAGGGAGACCCAGTACTTC	CASCLKRETQYF
.	.	TRBV27	TRBJ2-3	14	TGTGCCAGCAGTTTACAGGGGGGCCCAGATACGCAGTATTTT	CASSLQGGPDTQYF
.	.	TRBV5-1	TRBJ2-7	12	TGCGCCAGCAGCCGCAGGGGTGACGAGCAGTACTTC	CASSRRGDEQYF
.	TRBD1	TRBV19	TRBJ1-3	14	TGTGCCAGTAGCCGGGACAGTATTGGAAACACCATATATTTT	CASSRDSIGNTIYF
.	TRBD1	TRBV5-1	TRBJ1-4	15	TGCGCCAGCAGTTCCCAGGGGGCCCGCGGTGAAAAACTGTTTTTT	CASSSQGARGEKLFF
.	.	TRBV6-5	TRBJ1-2	12	TGTGCCAGCAGTTACGAAGGGAATGGCTACACCTTC	CASSYEGNGYTF
.	.	TRBV30	TRBJ2-7	12	TGTGCCTGGAGTGTAACCTCCTACGAGCAGTACTTC	CAWSVTSYEQYF
.	.	TRBV5-1	TRBJ2-3	12	TGCGCCAGCAGCGAGCCCGGGGATACGCAGTATTTT	CASSEPGDTQYF
.	.	TRBV7-3	TRBJ2-3	15	TGTGCCAGCAGCCCAGGACTCCCAGGGAGAGATACGCAGTATTTT	CASSPGLPGRDTQYF
.	.	TRBV14	TRBJ1-2	14	TGTGCCAGCAGCCAAGGAGGGACTGGCTATGGCTACACCTTC	CASSQGGTGYGYTF
.	.	TRBV27	TRBJ1-1	15	TGTGCCAGCAGTTTATCTTGGGGTGGGAACACTGAAGCTTTCTTT	CASSLSWGGNTEAFF
few	.	TRBV18	TRBJ1-5	14	TGTGCCAGCTCAGCTTGGGATAGCAATCAGCCCCAGCATTTT	CASSAWDSNQPQHF
.	.	TRBV11-2	TRBJ2-2	15	TGTGCCAGCAGCTTAGCCCCCGCTTTCCCCGGGGAGCTGTTTTTT	CASSLAPAFPGELFF
.	.	TRBV4-1	TRBJ1-1	14	TGCGCCAGCAGCCACGCTGACAGGAACACTGAAGCTTTCTTT	CASSHADRNTEAFF
.	TRBD2	TRBV6-5	TRBJ2-1	15	TGTGCCAGCAGTCCGGGACTAGCGAACTACAATGAGCAGTTCTTC	CASSPGLANYNEQFF
.	.	TRBV30	TRBJ2-7	13	TGTGCCTGGAATTGGGACTTCTCCTACGAGCAGTACTTC	CAWNWDFSYEQYF
once	TRBD1	TRBV7-8	TRBJ2-2	15	TGTGCCAGCAGCTCGGACAGGGCGAACACCGGGGAGCTGTTTTTT	CASSSDRANTGELFF
.	TRBD1	TRBV19	TRBJ1-1	15	TGTGCCAGTACCCTTACAGGGGGCAGGGACACTGAAGCTTTCTTT	CASTLTGGRDTEAFF
.	.	TRBV2	TRBJ1-6	15	TGTGCCAGCAGTGAAGAACAGGGACTTATTTCACCCCTCCACTTT	CASSEEQGLISPLHF
.	TRBD2	TRBV11-3	TRBJ2-1	17	TGTGCCAGCAGCTTTCACCTCGGGGGGGCTAGCGGGGTTGAGCAGTTCTTC	CASSFHLGGASGVEQFF
.	.	TRBV18	TRBJ2-5	12	TGTGCCAGCTCACCACCGATGGAGACCCAGTACTTC	CASSPPMETQYF
.	.	TRBV5-4	TRBJ1-2	16	TGTGCCAGCAGCTTGTTTTCGGGGAGGGAAGGCTATGGCTACACCTTC	CASSLFSGREGYGYTF
.	TRBD1	TRBV11-2	TRBJ2-5	15	TGTGCCAGCAGCTTAGTCGTGACAGGGGTTGGGACCCAGTACTTC	CASSLVVTGVGTQYF
.	TRBD1	TRBV10-3	TRBJ1-2	15	TGTGCCATCAGTGGGACAGGGGGCTTGAACTATGGCTACACCTTC	CAISGTGGLNYGYTF
.	.	TRBV11-3	TRBJ2-1	13	TGTGCCAGCAGCTTAGGGCCATCCCGCCCACAGTTCTTC	CASSLGPSRPQFF
.	.	TRBV12-3/TRBV12-4	TRBJ1-5	13	TGTGCCAGCAGTCTCGACCGGAGGCAGCCCCAGCATTTT	CASSLDRRQPQHF
.	.	TRBV5-1	TRBJ1-1	16	TGCGCCAGCAGCCTACACGTGGGACAACCGAACACTGAAGCTTTCTTT	CASSLHVGQPNTEAFF
.	.	TRBV5-1	TRBJ2-1	17	TGCGCCAGCAGCTTGCGAGGGGGGCGGGAGACCTACAATGAGCAGTTCTTC	CASSLRGGRETYNEQFF
.	TRBD2	TRBV18	TRBJ2-4	19	TGTGCCAGCTCACAGACCACGGGACTAGCGGGCCTAGCCAAAAACATTCAGTACTTC	CASSQTTGLAGLAKNIQYF
.	TRBD2	TRBV5-1	TRBJ2-3	14	TGCGCCAGCAGCGCGGGACTAGTTACAGATACGCAGTATTTT	CASSAGLVTDTQYF
.	.	TRBV6-1	TRBJ2-3	17	TGTGCCAGCAGTGACCCAGGCAAGACTAGTAGCACAGATACGCAGTATTTT	CASSDPGKTSSTDTQYF
once	.	TRBV7-9	TRBJ1-5	13	TGTGCCAGCAGCTTAGATGGACCTGGGCCCCAGCATTTT	CASSLDGPGPQHF
.	.	TRBV5-1	TRBJ2-3	14	TGCGCCAGCAGCTTCCCTGCTAGCACAGATACGCAGTATTTT	CASSFPASTDTQYF
.	.	TRBV28	TRBJ1-3	14	TGTGCCAGCACCACCCCCGTCTCTGGAAACACCATATATTTT	CASTTPVSGNTIYF
.	.	TRBV20-1	TRBJ2-5	15	TGCAGTGCTAGTCGTCGCGGCAGGGGCCCTGAGACCCAGTACTTC	CSASRRGRGPETQYF
.	TRBD2	TRBV7-3	TRBJ2-1	17	TGTGCCAGCAGCTTAAGGCCCGGGACTAGCGGGATTAATGAGCAGTTCTTC	CASSLRPGTSGINEQFF
.	TRBD1	TRBV4-3	TRBJ1-4	15	TGCGCCAGCAGCCGGGACAGGGGAGGAGATGAAAAACTGTTTTTT	CASSRDRGGDEKLFF
.	TRBD1	TRBV9	TRBJ2-7	15	TGTGCCAGCAGCGTAGCGGGACAGATCATCTACGAGCAGTACTTC	CASSVAGQIIYEQYF